This TCR beta chain comes out of a study of identifying expanded T cells in peripheral blood. CDR1 and CDR2 from the germline V gene are SGHAT and FQNNGV. The V gene lost 0 bases and the J gene lost 1 base, with 4 bases spanning the gap. This CDR3 has 15 residues. During the collection period, no donor immune events like infections were recorded. With respect to this clone: The antigen is undetermined.

Overall study results and limits: Variance in clone template counts between two-week samples significantly increased with total template count across all healthy donors. Approximately 1.1 clones differed between technical replicates, versus approximately 17 and 20 over time.

Some clones are missing from TCRdb's copy, which holds only in-frame ones; the method was immunoSEQ multiplex PCR. The repertoire has 100,000 to 150,000 clones, about 80% of them found once; the top ten carry more than 2.5%. Specimen: blood. This receptor was identified in a person aged 18 to 75 in good health. The V gene is TRBV11-2, the J gene TRBJ2-6; D is uncertain. This CDR3 is CASSLEGSGANVLTF. The CDR3 coding sequence is TGTGCCAGCAGCTTAGAAGGTTCTGGGGCCAACGTCCTGACTTTC.